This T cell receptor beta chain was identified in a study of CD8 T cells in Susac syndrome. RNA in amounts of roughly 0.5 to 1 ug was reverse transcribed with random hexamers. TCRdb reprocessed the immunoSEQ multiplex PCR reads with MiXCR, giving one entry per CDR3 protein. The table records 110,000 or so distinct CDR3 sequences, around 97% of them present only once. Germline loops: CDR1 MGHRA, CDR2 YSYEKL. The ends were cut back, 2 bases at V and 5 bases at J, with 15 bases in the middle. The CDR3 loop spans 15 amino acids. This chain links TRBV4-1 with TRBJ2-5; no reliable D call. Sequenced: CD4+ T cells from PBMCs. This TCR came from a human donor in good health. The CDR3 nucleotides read TGCGCCAGCAGCCAACGCAAAGAGATCGGCGAGACCCAGTACTTC. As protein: CASSQRKEIGETQYF.